A single T cell receptor (beta chain) is shown here with its context. This sample is part of a study of shared clonotypes between healthy human individuals. The method was immunoSEQ multiplex PCR; TCRdb's version includes in-frame clones alone and lacks a portion of them. The sample consists of about 690,000 clones, 90% of them appearing once. Material: memory CD8+ T cells from PBMCs. The subset denotes: CD45RO+ cells pooled with CCR7-negative TemRA cells. The sequence derives from a man aged 18-30 years in good health. Some clones in this sample may be carry-over from other donors' samples.

DNA for the CDR3: TGTGCCAGCAGTTCCCCGGGGACAGGGAACACTGAAGCTTTCTTT. Translating it yields CASSSPGTGNTEAFF. The gene calls are TRBV25-1 and TRBJ1-1, with TRBD1 matching 8 bases. The V segment lost 5 bases and the J segment 1 base; nucleotides outside the gene matches: 6. CDR1 is MGHDK and CDR2 is SYGVNS in the germline V gene. The CDR3 totals 15 residues.